The entry below describes one T cell receptor (beta chain). The specificity of this receptor is unknown. No clone much larger than this one lies a single base away; base qualities are absent. TCRbeta CDR3 regions were amplified from genomic DNA using the immunoSEQ Assay, a bias-controlled multiplex PCR. Turning to the authors' computational methods: Nucleated cell counts per sample were estimated from amplification of reference gene primers within the assay. To quantify the absolute abundance of each unique TCRbeta CDR3 rearrangement, sequence reads were collapsed and filtered. For each sample, productive Simpson clonality was calculated as the square root of Simpson's diversity index over productive rearrangements. Here the immuneACCESS table is served through TCRdb, limited to in-frame sequences with V and J called. Missing clones are a known gap in these copies; in checked studies unresolved V genes cover under half, and the rest lacks a known reason. The DNA was the basis for D and trimming; V, J and clone size are from that table. The sample yields some 64,000 clones; 70% to 90% were counted once. Under 5% of the sample is taken by the ten largest.

Collaborating institutions collected whole blood in K2EDTA tubes following their own protocols. For TCRbeta analysis, collaborators shipped samples as frozen whole blood, isolated PBMCs, or DNA extracted from either of those sample types. The record originates from a study of blood T cell repertoires in COVID-19 (dated by TCRdb to the early 2020s). Regarding the study in general: Collaborator samples came from the United States, Italy and Spain and covered acute and convalescent phases of COVID-19. The material from the prospective study consisted of cDNA or gDNA derived from T cells, B-cell-depleted T cells, or PBMCs. Deeply sampled blood TCRbeta repertoires from subjects exposed to, actively infected with, or recovered from COVID-19 were included in the dataset. A freely available public database, intended as a resource for researchers studying the immune response to SARS-CoV-2, is where the repertoires were released. The samples were drawn from the first 160 participants of the ongoing ImmuneRACE study and from 1,254 subjects provided by 6 global collaborators. Nearly every sample came with metadata listing a de-identified subject ID, COVID-19 status, age in years and sex. Where HLA class I and class II types were available, the types were taken from metadata supplied by the sample provider, not from assay-based typing.

On the study overall, not on this receptor specifically: The quantity of clinical and demographic metadata differed by source and by participant and was supplied without curation.

The clonotype originates from a man between 65 and 85 years old with acute or convalescent COVID-19. The material sequenced was peripheral blood.

The DNA sequence follows: TGTGCCAGCAGCGTAGAACTGCAGGGGGTCGGAAACACCATATATTTT. Its translation is CASSVELQGVGNTIYF. The chain was built from TRBV9 and TRBJ1-3; TRBD1 lines up with 7 middle nucleotides. From the cysteine through the phenylalanine, the CDR3 covers 16 amino acids. Only the CDR3 part of the read is kept: 48 bases, read in frame from the first base. CDR1 and CDR2 are read off the germline V gene as SGDLS and YYNGEE. Trimming accounts for 0 bases at V and 4 bases at J, while the number of junction bases matched to no gene is 7. Reference TRBV9 and TRBJ1-3 proteins supply the regions before and after the CDR3; the full variable domain is: DSGVTQTPKHLITATGQRVTLRCSPRSGDLSVYWYQQSLDQGLQFLIQYYNGEERAKGNILERFSAQQFPDLHSELNLSSLELGDSALYFCASSVELQGVGNTIYFGEGSWLTVV.